The 8 T cell receptor beta chains below were found in one sample sequenced in a study of Ad26.COV2.S vaccination and SARS-CoV-2 variants. Documented treatment: about 20 received Ad26.COV2.S at low or high dose, single or two shots; roughly five received placebo; per-sample allocation not given. It was on day 63 after the first vaccine or placebo injection that samples were taken. Produced via immunoSEQ multiplex PCR; TCRdb's table is partial and in-frame only. The sample includes about 320,000 clones, around 90% of them seen just once. The starting material was peripheral blood, obtained in a trial of Ad26.COV2.S vaccine versus placebo. These receptor sequences come from a person between 18 and 65 years old who received the Ad26.COV2.S COVID-19 vaccine or a placebo.

As to this clone: Other DNA variants within this sample encode the same CDR3. This chain joins TRBV7-3 and TRBJ2-1; D is ambiguous. Germline V CDR1 and CDR2: SGHTA, FQGTGA. V lost 0 bases, J lost 6 bases, and 3 bases lay in between. The CDR3 consists of 12 residues. CDR3 DNA: TGTGCCAGCAGCTTAACCGGCAATGAGCAGTTCTTC. It is translated as CASSLTGNEQFF.

CDR3 protein: CASSYRDLYNEQFF. The CDR3 DNA sequence: TGTGCCAGCAGCTACCGGGACCTCTACAATGAGCAGTTCTTC. The gene calls are TRBV7-6 and TRBJ2-1; D could derive from TRBD1 or TRBD2 (5 bases each). Trimming left V 4 bases short and J 3 bases short, with 10 bases between. The CDR3 length is 14 residues. In germline, CDR1 is SGHVS, CDR2 FNYEAQ.

The chain is built from TRBV19 and TRBJ2-3; D call uncertain. Trimming removed 4 bases from V and 4 bases from J, with 6 bases in between. The CDR3 loop spans 12 amino acids. In germline, CDR1 is LNHDA, CDR2 SQIVND (reference sequence). The CDR3 DNA sequence: TGTGCCAGTAGTACTTACTCAGATACGCAGTATTTT. Amino acids: CASSTYSDTQYF.

This clone was seen a handful of times. The rearrangement links TRBV7-2 to TRBJ1-5; a possible D gene is TRBD1 (6 bases). In germline, CDR1 is SGHTA, CDR2 FQGNSA. V lost 5 bases and J lost 3, with 14 bases in between. The CDR3 has 15 residues. The CDR3 DNA reads TGTGCCAGCAGCGATCAATCAGGGGACAATCAGCCCCAGCATTTT. Its protein product is CASSDQSGDNQPQHF.

J is TRBJ2-7 and V is TRBV28; TRBD2 is a possible D gene (5 bases). The CDR3 covers 13 residues. V shed 6 bases and J shed 2 bases, with 11 bases lying between them. Germline CDR1 and CDR2: MDHEN and SYDVKM. CDR3 in amino acids: CASSLPGTYEQYV. CDR3 bases: TGTGCCAGCAGCCTACCCGGGACCTACGAGCAGTACGTC.

V is TRBV7-3 and J is TRBJ1-1; D uncertain. Trimming left V 5 bases short and J 1 base short, with 8 bases between. CDR1 SGHTA and CDR2 FQGTGA come from the germline V gene. This CDR3 is 13 amino acids long. The CDR3 is CASSRDQNTEAFF. CDR3 in DNA: TGTGCCAGCAGCCGTGACCAGAACACTGAAGCTTTCTTT.

The chain joins TRBV28 to TRBJ2-1; 12 bases fit TRBD2. Germline CDR1 reads MDHEN; CDR2 reads SYDVKM. V shed 8 bases and J 13 bases; nucleotides not matched to a gene: 21. The CDR3 covers 17 residues. CDR3 protein: CASGLYNRRLAGEGQFF. In DNA, the CDR3 is TGTGCCAGCGGGCTGTATAACAGGAGACTAGCGGGAGAGGGCCAGTTCTTC.

The chain couples TRBV4-2 to TRBJ1-4; TRBD1 agrees at 7 bases. Germline CDR1 and CDR2: LGHNA and YNFKEQ. The V segment lost 1 base and the J segment 8 bases; nucleotides outside the gene matches: 10. The CDR3 loop spans 16 amino acids. CDR3 protein: CASSQGEGAMGEKLFF. In nucleotides, the CDR3 is TGTGCCAGCAGCCAAGGGGAGGGGGCAATGGGCGAAAAACTGTTTTTT.